Below, 19 T cell receptor beta chains from the same sample are listed, as sequenced in a study of blood T cell repertoires in COVID-19. TCRdb's copy holds only in-frame clones and misses some; the assay was immunoSEQ multiplex PCR. The sample lists some 33,000 clones; about 82% were seen once. Sequencing was carried out using peripheral blood. These receptors were collected from a man between 60 and 70 years old with active COVID-19.

The rearrangement links TRBV30 to TRBJ2-4, with D tentatively TRBD2 (6 bases). V dropped 3 bases and J dropped 0 bases, with 12 bases sitting between them. Germline values: CDR1 GTSNPN, CDR2 SVGIG (reference sequence). The CDR3 is made up of 15 amino acids. CDR3 sequence: CAWSGGVLAKNIQYF. In DNA form, the CDR3 reads TGTGCCTGGAGCGGCGGGGTATTAGCCAAAAACATTCAGTACTTC.

V gene TRBV4-1 combines with J gene TRBJ2-3; D may be TRBD2 (7 bases). Trimming removed 6 bases at V and 2 bases at J, with 15 bases between. CDR1 and CDR2 (germline): MGHRA, YSYEKL. CDR3 size: 15 residues. CDR3 DNA: TGCGCCAGCAGGGGGGGGCAGCAGGACACAGATACGCAGTATTTT. Translation: CASRGGQQDTDTQYF.

The chain couples TRBV23-1 to TRBJ1-2; 9 bases fit TRBD1. TRBV23-1 is labeled an ORF, and its function is uncertain. The CDR3 is 18 residues long. The trim removed 1 base at V and 2 bases at J, leaving 11 bases unmatched. The CDR3 DNA reads TGCGCCAGCAGTCAATTTCAAGGGGGGACAGGGAACAACTATGGCTACACCTTC. This encodes CASSQFQGGTGNNYGYTF.

The genes are TRBV11-3 and TRBJ2-3; D remains ambiguous. This CDR3 region has 14 residues. Germline CDR1 SGHNT, CDR2 YENEEA. V shed 5 bases and J shed 7 bases, with 16 bases lying between them. CDR3 sequence (DNA): TGTGCCAGCAGCCTAGGCGGCTCCGCTCATACGCAGTATTTT. Its translation is CASSLGGSAHTQYF.

V gene TRBV2 combines with J gene TRBJ2-3; 9 bases are shared with TRBD2. CDR1 and CDR2 from the germline V gene are SNHLY and FYNNEI. This CDR3 region has 15 residues. V dropped 3 bases and J dropped 2; count of bases not matched to a gene: 3. CDR3 DNA: TGTGCCAGCAGTGATATAGCGGGGGTCACAGATACGCAGTATTTT. The encoded protein is CASSDIAGVTDTQYF.

J is TRBJ1-3 and V is TRBV29-1; 8 bases line up with TRBD1. The CDR3 runs to 14 residues. J gave up 2 bases and V 6 bases, and 6 bases lay outside the gene matches. From germline, CDR1 is SQVTM and CDR2 ANQGSEA. In DNA, the CDR3 is TGCAGCGTGGACAGGGACGGTACTGGAAACACCATATATTTT. This codes for CSVDRDGTGNTIYF.

The rearrangement uses TRBV5-8 and TRBJ2-5; TRBD2 is a possible D gene (5 bases). The CDR3 spans 12 residues. Trimming took 7 bases from V and 4 from J, leaving 11 bases between them. CDR1 is SGHTS, CDR2 YDEGEE, per germline. CDR3 sequence reads: CASSPSRETQYF. In DNA form, the CDR3 reads TGTGCCAGCTCTCCTAGCAGAGAGACCCAGTACTTC.

The rearrangement uses TRBV11-2 and TRBJ2-7; 8 nucleotides align to TRBD2. Germline V CDR1 and CDR2: SGHAT, FQNNGV. Trimming removed 3 bases from V and 6 bases from J; junction bases left unmatched: 10. The CDR3 is 15 residues long. For the CDR3, the DNA is TGTGCCAGCAGCTTGGGGAACAGCGGGAGTGGCGAGCAGTACTTC. As protein: CASSLGNSGSGEQYF. The variable domain in full, with the rest retrieved from reference TRBV11-2 and TRBJ2-7, is EAGVAQSPRYKIIEKRQSVAFWCNPISGHATLYWYQQILGQGPKLLIQFQNNGVVDDSQLPKDRFSAERLKGVDSTLKIQPAKLEDSAVYLCASSLGNSGSGEQYFGPGTRLTVT.

CDR3 nucleotides: TGCGCCAGCAGCCAAGGGCTGGTTCCGGGGACCCAGTACTTC. It specifies CASSQGLVPGTQYF. This rearrangement joins TRBV4-1 to TRBJ2-5; no clear D gene. V lost 1 base and J lost 7, with 13 bases in between. The CDR3 covers 14 residues. The V gene's germline CDR1 is MGHRA and CDR2 YSYEKL.

This clone was seen a handful of times. The genes are TRBV9 and TRBJ2-5, with D maybe TRBD2 (5 bases). The CDR3 consists of 16 residues. The germline V and J ends were trimmed by 3 bases and 2 bases, with 17 bases remaining between them. Germline CDR1 SGDLS, CDR2 YYNGEE. The CDR3 region is CASSGARVARQETQYF. As DNA, the CDR3 is TGTGCCAGCAGCGGGGCGAGGGTAGCGCGTCAAGAGACCCAGTACTTC.

This chain joins TRBV14 and TRBJ2-7; D perhaps matches TRBD2 (6 bases). The CDR3 is 24 amino acids. The germline CDR1 and CDR2 sequences are SGHDN and FVKESK. V was pared by 1 base and J by 2 bases, with 39 bases between. CDR3 nucleotide sequence: TGTGCCAGCAGCCAAGGGGGTACAAGGGCCGGGGGACTTAGCCCTCTCCTTTCAACCTACGAGCAGTACTTC. It specifies CASSQGGTRAGGLSPLLSTYEQYF.

The rearrangement uses TRBV7-2 and TRBJ1-1; D gene ambiguous. V lost 2 bases and J 4 bases, leaving 8 bases between the germline ends. The germline V gene has CDR1 SGHTA and CDR2 FQGNSA. The CDR3 contains 13 residues. CDR3 protein: CASSLTGFTEAFF. CDR3 DNA sequence: TGTGCCAGCAGCTTAACGGGGTTCACTGAAGCTTTCTTT.

The V call is TRBV5-1, the J call TRBJ2-3; 14 positions agree with TRBD2. Germline CDR1 SGHRS, CDR2 YFSETQ. This CDR3 is 14 amino acids long. Unmatched junction bases numbered 3, after V lost 4 bases and J lost 8 bases. CDR3 sequence (DNA): TGCGCCAGCAGCCCGGGACTAGCGGGAGTTACGCAGTATTTT. Translated: CASSPGLAGVTQYF.

The chain joins TRBV2 to TRBJ2-2; possibly TRBD2 for D (5 bases). The CDR3 has 16 residues. Looked up from germline, CDR1 is SNHLY and CDR2 is FYNNEI. V shed 3 bases and J shed 5 bases, with 16 bases lying between them. The CDR3 nucleotides are TGTGCCAGCAGTGATGAGGGAGTCAGACGGACCGGGGAGCTGTTTTTT. This encodes CASSDEGVRRTGELFF.

The chain carries TRBV28 and TRBJ1-2; maybe TRBD1 (5 bases). Germline loops: CDR1 MDHEN, CDR2 SYDVKM. CDR3 length equals 14 residues. Trimming stripped 6 bases from V and 3 bases from J, with 14 bases between. The CDR3 loop is CASSRDSSYYGYTF. The CDR3 coding sequence is TGTGCCAGCAGCCGAGACAGCAGTTACTATGGCTACACCTTC.

This clone was counted once. J is TRBJ2-7 and V is TRBV7-9; TRBD2 might be the D (6 bases). Trimming pared 6 bases from V and 3 bases from J, leaving 12 bases between. Germline V gene lookup returns CDR1 SEHNR and CDR2 FQNEAQ (reference sequence). This CDR3 comprises 13 residues. This CDR3 reads CASSFGSGYEQYV. The CDR3 region has the DNA TGTGCCAGCAGTTTCGGTAGCGGCTACGAGCAGTACGTC.

This clone was picked up a small number of times. The rearrangement uses TRBV7-9 and TRBJ2-7, with 12 bases that match TRBD2. The CDR3 runs 14 residues. CDR1 and CDR2 from the germline V gene are SEHNR and FQNEAQ (reference sequence). The DNA for the CDR3 is TGTGCCAGCAGCCTAGCGGGAGGGCCCTACGAGCAGTACGTC. Protein product: CASSLAGGPYEQYV.

The J gene is TRBJ2-5, the V gene TRBV5-4, with 11 bases matching TRBD2. The J segment lost 4 bases and the V segment lost 3 bases, leaving 5 bases of the junction unmatched. CDR1 is SGHNT, CDR2 YYREEE, per germline (reference sequence). The CDR3 totals 15 residues. This CDR3 reads CASSSPTSGTETQYF. Written as DNA, the CDR3 is TGTGCCAGCAGCTCGCCGACTAGCGGGACAGAGACCCAGTACTTC. The full variable domain, its missing parts supplied by reference TRBV5-4 and TRBJ2-5, is ETGVTQSPTHLIKTRGQQVTLRCSSQSGHNTVSWYQQALGQGPQFIFQYYREEENGRGNFPPRFSGLQFPNYSSELNVNALELDDSALYLCASSSPTSGTETQYFGPGTRLLVL.

The rearrangement links TRBV5-1 to TRBJ2-7, with 7 bases matching TRBD1. The germline CDR1 and CDR2 sequences are SGHRS and YFSETQ. CDR3 length: 14 residues. The V and J ends lost 3 bases and 0 bases, in that order; junction bases with no gene match: 3. The CDR3 DNA reads as TGCGCCAGCAGCTCGGGACAGAGCTCCTACGAGCAGTACTTC. It encodes CASSSGQSSYEQYF.